This is a list of T cell receptor beta chains from one sample in a study of blood T cells in healthy people across ages. TCRdb re-called the 5' RACE reads through MiXCR, storing one row per CDR3 protein. The data contain some 900,000 distinct CDR3 sequences, roughly 48% of them singletons. The sequenced sample was blood. These receptors came from a man aged 25-45 years in good health. The CDR3 runs from the conserved cysteine through the conserved F or W. The D gene is left open where the match is weak. Not every row has a clone size; where given, it reads once, few, many or a size class.

TRBJ2-3	.	TRBV15	.	CATSRDPGTDTQYF	TGTGCCACCAGCAGAGATCCGGGCACAGATACGCAGTATTTT
TRBJ1-5	few	TRBV12-3/TRBV12-4	TRBD1	CASSGTGGPQPQHF	TGTGCCAGCAGCGGGACAGGGGGTCCTCAGCCCCAGCATTTT
TRBJ1-4	.	TRBV6-6	.	CASSPPGGLANEKLFF	TGTGCCAGCAGTCCTCCGGGGGGGTTAGCTAATGAAAAACTGTTTTTT
TRBJ2-3	.	TRBV4-2	.	CASSPLTSNHTQYF	TGTGCCAGCAGCCCCCTTACTAGTAACCATACGCAGTATTTT
TRBJ2-3	.	TRBV5-1	TRBD1	CASSLNPGGYTDTQYF	TGCGCCAGCAGCTTGAACCCAGGGGGCTATACAGATACGCAGTATTTT
TRBJ1-2	.	TRBV20-1	.	CSAREQGSNYGYTF	TGCAGTGCTAGAGAACAGGGCTCTAACTATGGCTACACCTTC
TRBJ1-2	many	TRBV20-1	TRBD1	CSANSGQGAVYGYTF	TGCAGTGCCAATTCGGGACAGGGGGCGGTCTATGGCTACACCTTC
TRBJ2-3	few	TRBV5-1	.	CASSTRQDTQYF	TGCGCCAGCAGCACGCGACAGGATACGCAGTATTTT
TRBJ1-5	.	TRBV6-2/TRBV6-3	.	CASSYSSRDQPQHF	TGTGCCAGCAGTTACAGTAGCAGGGACCAGCCCCAGCATTTT
TRBJ2-5	.	TRBV6-6	.	CASSYSKGRETQYF	TGTGCCAGCAGTTACTCGAAGGGGCGAGAGACTCAGTACTTC